These T cell receptor beta chains were read from a single sample in a study of graft-versus-host responses after intestinal transplantation. TCRdb's table, derived via immunoSEQ multiplex PCR, lists solely in-frame clones and lacks some. Found here are about 97,000 clones, 90% of them singletons; the top ten hold around 15%. Here the sequenced sample was PBMCs, taken 450 to 480 days after intestinal transplant. The receptors come from a human patient who received an intestinal transplant, so some T cells may come from the graft donor. The CDR3 runs from the conserved cysteine through the conserved F or W. D genes are given only for firm matches. Clone size is shown for a subset of rows, as once, few, many or a class of expanded clone.

V gene: TRBV4-1
clone size: -
D gene: -
J gene: TRBJ1-5
CDR3 DNA: TGCGCCAGCAGCCAAGAGCGGAGTCAGCCCCAGCATTTT
CDR3 protein: CASSQERSQPQHF

V gene: TRBV9
clone size: -
D gene: -
J gene: TRBJ2-6
CDR3 DNA: TGTGCCAGCAGCCCTAGGGGAGGCTCTGGGGCCAACGTCCTGACTTTC
CDR3 protein: CASSPRGGSGANVLTF

V gene: TRBV4-1
clone size: -
D gene: -
J gene: TRBJ2-2
CDR3 DNA: TGCGCCAGCAGCCGGGCGCTACTGGGCACCGGGGAGCTGTTTTTT
CDR3 protein: CASSRALLGTGELFF

V gene: TRBV5-8
clone size: -
D gene: -
J gene: TRBJ1-2
CDR3 DNA: TGTGCCAGCAGCTTGGACAGAAACTATGGCTACACCTTC
CDR3 protein: CASSLDRNYGYTF

V gene: TRBV7-2
clone size: -
D gene: -
J gene: TRBJ1-1
CDR3 DNA: TGTGCCAGCAGCGCAGGCAGGGCTTTCTTT
CDR3 protein: CASSAGRAFF

V gene: TRBV9
clone size: -
D gene: -
J gene: TRBJ2-1
CDR3 DNA: TGTGCCAGCAGCGTAGCTCGGACATCCAATGAGCAGTTCTTC
CDR3 protein: CASSVARTSNEQFF

V gene: TRBV5-4
clone size: -
D gene: -
J gene: TRBJ1-3
CDR3 DNA: TGTGCCAGCAGCTTGGGGTCTGGACACCCGGGCACCATATATTTT
CDR3 protein: CASSLGSGHPGTIYF

V gene: TRBV6-5
clone size: -
D gene: -
J gene: TRBJ1-3
CDR3 DNA: TGTGCCAGCAGTTACTCGAGGAGCTCTGGAAACACCATATATTTT
CDR3 protein: CASSYSRSSGNTIYF

V gene: TRBV5-1
clone size: -
D gene: TRBD2
J gene: TRBJ2-5
CDR3 DNA: TGCGCCAGCAGTGCTAGCGGTTCGGGAGAGACCCAGTACTTC
CDR3 protein: CASSASGSGETQYF

V gene: TRBV6-5
clone size: -
D gene: TRBD1
J gene: TRBJ1-2
CDR3 DNA: TGTGCCAGCAGCCCCGGGACAGGGGTTGGCTACACCTTC
CDR3 protein: CASSPGTGVGYTF

V gene: TRBV29-1
clone size: -
D gene: TRBD2
J gene: TRBJ2-1
CDR3 DNA: TGCAGCGCCGGGGGGGGAAGGCCCTACAATGAGCAGTTCTTC
CDR3 protein: CSAGGGRPYNEQFF

V gene: TRBV6-4
clone size: -
D gene: TRBD1
J gene: TRBJ2-7
CDR3 DNA: TGTGCCAGCATCCCGACAGGGTGGGTCTACGAGCAGTACTTC
CDR3 protein: CASIPTGWVYEQYF

V gene: TRBV7-9
clone size: -
D gene: TRBD1
J gene: TRBJ2-3
CDR3 DNA: TGTGCCAGCAGCAAAAGGACAGGGGCCCATACAGATACGCAGTATTTT
CDR3 protein: CASSKRTGAHTDTQYF

V gene: TRBV21-1
clone size: -
D gene: -
J gene: TRBJ1-2
CDR3 DNA: TGTGCCAGCAGCAAGGGAACGGACAGATACTATGGCTACACCTTC
CDR3 protein: CASSKGTDRYYGYTF

V gene: TRBV6-4
clone size: -
D gene: -
J gene: TRBJ1-1
CDR3 DNA: TGTGCCAGCAGATTTGCTGGTGGCACTGAAGCTTTCTTT
CDR3 protein: CASRFAGGTEAFF

V gene: TRBV6-1
clone size: once
D gene: -
J gene: TRBJ1-1
CDR3 DNA: TGTGCCAGCACCCTGGGGAACACTGAAGCTTTCTTT
CDR3 protein: CASTLGNTEAFF

V gene: TRBV9
clone size: once
D gene: -
J gene: TRBJ1-1
CDR3 DNA: TGTGCCAGCAGCGCCCTCTTGAGGGCTGAAGCTTTCTTT
CDR3 protein: CASSALLRAEAFF

V gene: TRBV2
clone size: -
D gene: -
J gene: TRBJ2-2
CDR3 DNA: TGTGCCAGCAGCCCCAGGGGGGCGGGGGACACCGGGGAGCTGTTTTTT
CDR3 protein: CASSPRGAGDTGELFF

V gene: TRBV9
clone size: -
D gene: TRBD1
J gene: TRBJ1-1
CDR3 DNA: TGTGCCAGCAGCGTAGGGGGGCAGGGGGCGCAGGATGAAGCTTTCTTT
CDR3 protein: CASSVGGQGAQDEAFF

V gene: TRBV27
clone size: -
D gene: -
J gene: TRBJ2-7
CDR3 DNA: TGTGCCAGCAGTCCGAAGCAGGGCTACTCCTACGAGCAGTACTTC
CDR3 protein: CASSPKQGYSYEQYF

V gene: TRBV4-1
clone size: -
D gene: -
J gene: TRBJ1-1
CDR3 DNA: TGCGCCAGCAGCCAACTTGGAGGTGGCACTGAAGCTTTCTTT
CDR3 protein: CASSQLGGGTEAFF

V gene: TRBV5-6
clone size: -
D gene: TRBD1
J gene: TRBJ2-3
CDR3 DNA: TGTGCCAGCAGCTCGGGACAGGGGGTAAGAGATACGCAGTATTTT
CDR3 protein: CASSSGQGVRDTQYF

V gene: TRBV9
clone size: -
D gene: TRBD2
J gene: TRBJ2-7
CDR3 DNA: TGTGCCAGCAGCGAGACTAGCGGGGGTGAATACGAGCAGTACTTC
CDR3 protein: CASSETSGGEYEQYF